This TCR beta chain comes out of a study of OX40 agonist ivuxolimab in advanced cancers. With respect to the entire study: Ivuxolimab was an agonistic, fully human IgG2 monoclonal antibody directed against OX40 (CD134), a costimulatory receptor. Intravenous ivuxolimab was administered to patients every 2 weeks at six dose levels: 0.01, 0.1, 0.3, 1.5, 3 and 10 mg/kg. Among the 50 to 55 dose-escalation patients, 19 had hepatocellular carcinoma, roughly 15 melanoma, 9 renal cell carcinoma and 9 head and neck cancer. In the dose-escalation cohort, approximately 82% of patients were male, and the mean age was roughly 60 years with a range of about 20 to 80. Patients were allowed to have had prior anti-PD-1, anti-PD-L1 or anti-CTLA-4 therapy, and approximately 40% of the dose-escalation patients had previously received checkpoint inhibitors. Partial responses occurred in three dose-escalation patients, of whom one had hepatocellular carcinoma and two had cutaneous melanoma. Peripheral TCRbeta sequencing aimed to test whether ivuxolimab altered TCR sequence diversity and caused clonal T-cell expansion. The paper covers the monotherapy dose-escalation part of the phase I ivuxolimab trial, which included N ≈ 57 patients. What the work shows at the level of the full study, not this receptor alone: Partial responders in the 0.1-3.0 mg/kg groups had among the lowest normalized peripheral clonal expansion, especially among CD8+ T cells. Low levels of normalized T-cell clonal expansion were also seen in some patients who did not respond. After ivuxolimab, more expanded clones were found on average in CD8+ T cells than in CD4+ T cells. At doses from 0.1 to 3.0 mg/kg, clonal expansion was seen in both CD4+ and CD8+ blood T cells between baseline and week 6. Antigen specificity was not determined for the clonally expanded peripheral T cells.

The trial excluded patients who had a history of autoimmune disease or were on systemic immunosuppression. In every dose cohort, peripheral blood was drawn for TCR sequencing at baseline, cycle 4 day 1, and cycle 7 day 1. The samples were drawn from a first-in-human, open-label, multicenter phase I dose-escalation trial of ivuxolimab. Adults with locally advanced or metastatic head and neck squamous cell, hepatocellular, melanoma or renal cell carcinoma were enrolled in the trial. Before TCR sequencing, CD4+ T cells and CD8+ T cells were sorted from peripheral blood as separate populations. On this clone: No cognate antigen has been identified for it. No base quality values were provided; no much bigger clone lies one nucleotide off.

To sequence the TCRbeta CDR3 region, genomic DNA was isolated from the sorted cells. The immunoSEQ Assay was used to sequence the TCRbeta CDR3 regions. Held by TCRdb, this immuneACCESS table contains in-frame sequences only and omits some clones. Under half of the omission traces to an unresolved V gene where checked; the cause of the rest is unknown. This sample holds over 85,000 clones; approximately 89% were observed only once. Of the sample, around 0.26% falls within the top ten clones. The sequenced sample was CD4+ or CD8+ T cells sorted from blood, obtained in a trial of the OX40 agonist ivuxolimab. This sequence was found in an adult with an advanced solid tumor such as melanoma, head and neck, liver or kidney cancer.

The base sequence is TGTGCCAGCAGCTTAGCAAGAAACTATGGCTACACCTTC. It specifies CASSLARNYGYTF. The chain joins TRBV11-2 to TRBJ1-2, with the D segment identity uncertain. The CDR3 runs 13 residues from the cysteine to the phenylalanine. Only the CDR3 region is kept as DNA, spanning 39 bases read in frame from base 1. V and J lose 1 base and 2 bases, and a span of 5 bases separates them. The CDR1 and CDR2 encoded by the germline V gene are SGHAT and FQNNGV.